The 22 T cell receptor beta chains below all came from one sample that was sequenced in a study of blood T cell repertoires in COVID-19. Sequencing used immunoSEQ multiplex PCR; TCRdb keeps in-frame clones, though not all of them. The data hold roughly 110,000 clones, with 80% to 85% observed a single time. Material: peripheral blood. All receptors come from a man aged 65-85 years with acute or convalescent COVID-19.

V usage is TRBV3-1 (or the pseudogene TRBV3-2) and J usage is TRBJ1-1, with 7 bases aligning to TRBD1. The germline V gene encodes CDR1 LGHDT and CDR2 YNNKEL (reference sequence). The trim removed 4 bases at V and 6 bases at J, leaving 5 bases unmatched. The CDR3 consists of 13 residues. CDR3 in amino acids: CASSRQGDSEAFF. CDR3 sequence (DNA): TGTGCCAGCAGCCGCCAGGGGGACTCTGAAGCTTTCTTT.

The chain couples TRBV5-4 to TRBJ2-3, with D unresolved. The CDR3 length is 12 residues. Trimming pared 4 bases from V and 0 bases from J, leaving 3 bases between. The V gene's germline CDR1 is SGHNT and CDR2 YYREEE (reference sequence). CDR3 bases: TGTGCCAGCAGCCGTAGCACAGATACGCAGTATTTT. Amino acids: CASSRSTDTQYF.

The rearrangement joins TRBV3-1 (or the pseudogene TRBV3-2) to TRBJ1-3, with 7 bases fitting TRBD1. The germline V gene has CDR1 LGHDT and CDR2 YNNKEL (reference sequence). The CDR3 runs to 17 residues. V was clipped by 1 base and J by 2 bases; unmatched bases: 8. The CDR3 DNA reads as TGTGCCAGCAGCCAAGCGGGCCAGGGGGTTACTGGAAACACCATATATTTT. Its translation: CASSQAGQGVTGNTIYF.

This clone showed up just a few times. The chain carries TRBV19 and TRBJ1-5; possibly TRBD1 for D (5 bases). This CDR3 spans 14 amino acids. Germline CDR1 and CDR2: LNHDA and SQIVND (reference sequence). Between the trimmed V and J ends, which lost 5 bases and 4 bases, there was a span of 12 bases. The CDR3 region is CASSEQGGNQPQHF. CDR3 DNA: TGTGCCAGTAGTGAGCAGGGTGGGAATCAGCCCCAGCATTTT.

The chain recombines TRBV19 with TRBJ1-4, with D possibly being TRBD1 (5 bases). The CDR3 has 15 amino acids. The germline V gene has CDR1 LNHDA and CDR2 SQIVND (reference sequence). Trimming removed 6 bases from V and 0 bases from J, with 11 bases in between. This chain's CDR3 is CASRQTGATNEKLFF. As DNA, the CDR3 is TGTGCCAGTAGGCAAACAGGAGCAACTAATGAAAAACTGTTTTTT.

The chain is built from TRBV5-1 and TRBJ2-3; perhaps TRBD1 as D (6 bases). V gave up 5 bases and J gave up 2 bases, with 9 bases separating them. Germline assignment: CDR1 SGHRS and CDR2 YFSETQ. The CDR3 has 13 amino acids. The CDR3 coding sequence is TGCGCCAGCAGAACAGGGTTCACAGATACGCAGTATTTT. Protein sequence: CASRTGFTDTQYF.

This clone was detected only a few times. The genes are TRBV29-1 and TRBJ2-1, with TRBD2 matching over 10 bases. With 1 base clipped from V and 6 bases from J, the junction kept 0 bases outside the gene matches. Germline V gives CDR1 SQVTM, CDR2 ANQGSEA. This CDR3 contains 13 residues. The CDR3 region is CSVEGLAGNEQFF. CDR3 DNA sequence: TGCAGCGTTGAAGGACTAGCGGGCAATGAGCAGTTCTTC.

The chain carries TRBV29-1 and TRBJ1-3, with 9 bases identical to TRBD1. This CDR3 contains 14 residues. Germline V CDR1 and CDR2: SQVTM, ANQGSEA. Trimming removed 5 bases from V and 4 bases from J; junction bases left unmatched: 6. The CDR3 region has the DNA TGCAGCGTTTCTGGACAGGGGTTAGGAAACACCATATATTTT. This encodes CSVSGQGLGNTIYF.

The V call is TRBV19, the J call TRBJ2-6; D remains ambiguous. The V end was cut by 5 bases, the J end by 1 base, with 6 bases between. This CDR3 region has 14 residues. Germline CDR1 is LNHDA and CDR2 is SQIVND (reference sequence). The DNA for the CDR3 is TGTGCCAGTAGTCAGGATTCTGGGGCCAACGTCCTGACTTTC. It encodes CASSQDSGANVLTF.

The chain joins TRBV5-1 to TRBJ1-2, with 10 bases identical to TRBD1. The germline CDR1 and CDR2 sequences are SGHRS and YFSETQ. CDR3 length equals 16 residues. The V gene end was trimmed by 3 bases and the J gene end by 5 bases; junction bases not matched to a gene: 10. The CDR3 spells CASSWTDRGKWYGYTF. CDR3 DNA sequence: TGCGCCAGCAGCTGGACGGACAGGGGGAAGTGGTATGGCTACACCTTC. The complete variable domain, with remaining parts taken from reference TRBV5-1 and TRBJ1-2, reads KAGVTQTPRYLIKTRGQQVTLSCSPISGHRSVSWYQQTPGQGLQFLFEYFSETQRNKGNFPGRFSGRQFSNSRSEMNVSTLELGDSALYLCASSWTDRGKWYGYTFGSGTRLTVV.

V gene TRBV29-1 combines with J gene TRBJ2-2, with 9 bases fitting TRBD1. Germline trimming cut 4 bases from V and 1 base from J; bases unmatched to any gene: 1. Germline lookup yields CDR1 SQVTM and CDR2 ANQGSEA. The CDR3 covers 14 residues. In nucleotides, the CDR3 is TGCAGCGTTGGGGACAGGGTGAACACCGGGGAGCTGTTTTTT. Encoded protein: CSVGDRVNTGELFF.

This sequence joins TRBV7-8 and TRBJ1-1; D gene unclear. In germline, CDR1 is SGHVS, CDR2 FQNEAQ. V was cut by 5 bases and J by 3 bases, with 4 bases left in between. The CDR3 is 11 amino acids. The CDR3, as DNA: TGTGCCAGCAGCGAGGACACTGAAGCTTTCTTT. Translating it yields CASSEDTEAFF.

This sequence joins TRBV11-2 and TRBJ1-6, with D possibly matching TRBD1 (6 bases). This CDR3 contains 16 residues. The V end was cut by 5 bases, the J end by 9 bases, with 20 bases between. Germline CDR1 reads SGHAT; CDR2 reads FQNNGV. CDR3 in DNA: TGTGCCAGCAGCCCCCGAAGTACAGGGCTATTTTCACCCCTCCACTTT. This encodes CASSPRSTGLFSPLHF.

V usage is TRBV27 and J usage is TRBJ1-1, with D possibly being TRBD1 (5 bases). Trimming took off 4 bases at V and 1 base at J, with 7 bases between the two ends. CDR1 MNHEY and CDR2 SMNVEV come from the germline V gene (reference sequence). The CDR3 contains 13 residues. The CDR3 loop reads CASSSGQNTEAFF. The CDR3 DNA is TGTGCCAGCAGTTCAGGACAGAACACTGAAGCTTTCTTT.

The chain combines TRBV5-1 with TRBJ2-7; the D gene is possibly TRBD1 (6 bases). This CDR3 is 16 amino acids long. CDR1 is SGHRS and CDR2 is YFSETQ in the germline V gene. Deletions cut 5 bases from V and 0 bases from J, with 18 bases between. In DNA, the CDR3 is TGCGCCAGCAGTACACGGTCGGGACACTCCTCCTACGAGCAGTACTTC. Translated, it gives CASSTRSGHSSYEQYF.

V and J are TRBV5-6 and TRBJ1-2, with 10 bases matching TRBD1. Germline loops: CDR1 SGHDT, CDR2 YYEEEE. The CDR3 loop spans 15 amino acids. Losses at the gene ends were 0 bases for V and 4 bases for J; bases not matched to a gene: 3. CDR3 in DNA: TGTGCCAGCAGCTTGGGACAGGGGGCCATCTATGGCTACACCTTC. Amino acids: CASSLGQGAIYGYTF.

The chain joins TRBV20-1 to TRBJ1-5, with a weak D call TRBD1 (6 bases). CDR3 length: 16 residues. V lost 3 bases and J lost 0, with 15 bases in between. CDR1 and CDR2 (germline): DFQATT, SNEGSKA (reference sequence). CDR3 region: CSASLSGTLSNQPQHF. The CDR3 nucleotides are TGCAGTGCTAGTCTATCCGGGACACTTAGCAATCAGCCCCAGCATTTT.

This chain uses TRBV3-1 (or the pseudogene TRBV3-2) with TRBJ1-2; 9 bases align to TRBD1. The CDR3 is 13 residues long. V shed 1 base and J 7 bases; nucleotides not matched to a gene: 1. The V gene's germline CDR1 is LGHDT and CDR2 YNNKEL (reference sequence). The CDR3 reads CASSQGQGGGYTF. For the CDR3, the DNA is TGTGCCAGCAGCCAAGGACAGGGGGGTGGCTACACCTTC.

The rearrangement uses TRBV6-5 and TRBJ1-1, with 7 nucleotides matching TRBD1. The trim removed 8 bases at V and 0 bases at J, leaving 3 bases unmatched. Germline lookup yields CDR1 MNHEY and CDR2 SVGAGI. The CDR3 runs to 13 residues. The CDR3 DNA reads as TGTGCCAGCGAGGGACAGCTGAACACTGAAGCTTTCTTT. It specifies CASEGQLNTEAFF.

This chain connects TRBV7-6 to TRBJ1-1, with D maybe TRBD1 (6 bases). The germline V gene has CDR1 SGHVS and CDR2 FNYEAQ. V lost 4 bases and J lost 5, with 20 bases in between. There are 16 residues in the CDR3. As DNA, the CDR3 is TGTGCCAGCAGCTCCGACGCTACAGGGTGGGCAACTGAAGCTTTCTTT. This gives the protein CASSSDATGWATEAFF.

This sequence joins TRBV19 and TRBJ1-3, with 9 nucleotides matching TRBD1. Unmatched junction bases numbered 10, after V lost 10 bases and J lost 3 bases. This CDR3 spans 15 amino acids. Per the germline V gene, CDR1 is LNHDA and CDR2 is SQIVND (reference sequence). The chain's CDR3 is CATWTGEGSGNTIYF. CDR3 nucleotides: TGTGCCACCTGGACAGGGGAGGGAAGTGGAAACACCATATATTTT.

In the case of this clone: Within the sample, other DNA sequences also encode this same CDR3. The rearrangement uses TRBV12-3 or TRBV12-4 and TRBJ2-7, with D perhaps matching TRBD2 (5 bases). V gave up 5 bases and J gave up 3 bases, with 8 bases separating them. This CDR3 contains 12 residues. In DNA, the CDR3 is TGTGCCAGCAGTCTGGGGAGCTACGAGCAGTACTTC. Translation: CASSLGSYEQYF.